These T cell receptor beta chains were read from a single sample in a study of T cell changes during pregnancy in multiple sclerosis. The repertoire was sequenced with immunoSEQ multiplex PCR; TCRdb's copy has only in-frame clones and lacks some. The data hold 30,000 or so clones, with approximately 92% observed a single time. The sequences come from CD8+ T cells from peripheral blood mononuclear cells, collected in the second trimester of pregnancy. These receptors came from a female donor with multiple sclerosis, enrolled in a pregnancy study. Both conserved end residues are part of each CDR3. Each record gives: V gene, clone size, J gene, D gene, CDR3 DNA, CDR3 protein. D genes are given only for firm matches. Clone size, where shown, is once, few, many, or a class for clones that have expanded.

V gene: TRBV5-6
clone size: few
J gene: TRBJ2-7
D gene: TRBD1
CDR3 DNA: TGTGCCAGCAGCTTTACGGGACAGGGAGCCCACGAGCAGTACTTC
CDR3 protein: CASSFTGQGAHEQYF

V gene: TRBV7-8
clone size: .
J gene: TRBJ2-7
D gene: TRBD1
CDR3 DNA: TGTGCCAGCAGCTTTGGACAGGGGGAGAGAAACGAGCAGTACTTC
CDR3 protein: CASSFGQGERNEQYF

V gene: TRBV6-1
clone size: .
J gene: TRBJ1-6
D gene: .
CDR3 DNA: TGTGCCAGCCTGACTGGCTTCGATTATAATTCACCCCTCCACTTT
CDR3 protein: CASLTGFDYNSPLHF

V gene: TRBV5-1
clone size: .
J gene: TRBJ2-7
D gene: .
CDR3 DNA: TGCGCCAGCAGAGGACCTCCCTGGGGGGACGAGCAGTACTTC
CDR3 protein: CASRGPPWGDEQYF

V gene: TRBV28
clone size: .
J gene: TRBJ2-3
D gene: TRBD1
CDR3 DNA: TGTGCCAGCAGTTTTCTAGTAGCTGGGACAGGGGCCACAGATACGCAGTATTTT
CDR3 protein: CASSFLVAGTGATDTQYF

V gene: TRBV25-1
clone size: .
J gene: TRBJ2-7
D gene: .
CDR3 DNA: TGTGCCAGCAGTTTGAGGGAGCAGTACTTC
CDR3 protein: CASSLREQYF

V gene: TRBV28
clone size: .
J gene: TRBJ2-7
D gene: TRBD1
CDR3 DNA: TGTGCCAGCAGTCCGTACGGGACAGGGTCCTACGAGCAGTACTTC
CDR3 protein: CASSPYGTGSYEQYF

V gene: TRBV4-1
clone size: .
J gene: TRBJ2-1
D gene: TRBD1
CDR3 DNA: TGCGCCAGCAGCCCAGGGGGCCGTGAGCAAGATGAGCAGTTCTTC
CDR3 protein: CASSPGGREQDEQFF

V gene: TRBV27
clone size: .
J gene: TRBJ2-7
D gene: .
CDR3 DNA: TGTGCCAGCAGTTTAAGACAGACCTACTTTCGGGAGCAGTACTTC
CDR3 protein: CASSLRQTYFREQYF

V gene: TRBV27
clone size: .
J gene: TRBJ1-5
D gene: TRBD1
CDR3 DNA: TGTGCCAGCAGCCCGGTCAATACAGGGGGCTCTCAGCCCCAGCATTTT
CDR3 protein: CASSPVNTGGSQPQHF

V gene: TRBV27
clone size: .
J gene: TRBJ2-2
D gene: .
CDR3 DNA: TGTGCCAGTCAGGCAGGGGTCACCGGGGAGCTGTTTTTT
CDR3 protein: CASQAGVTGELFF

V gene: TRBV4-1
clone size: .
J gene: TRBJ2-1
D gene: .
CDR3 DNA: TGCGCCAGCAGCCAAGATCAGGGGTGGGATGAGCAGTTCTTC
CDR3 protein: CASSQDQGWDEQFF

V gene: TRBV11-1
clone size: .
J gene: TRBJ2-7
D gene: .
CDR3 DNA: TGTGCCAGCAGCTTAGTTCGCGGGGACGAGCAGTACTTC
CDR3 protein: CASSLVRGDEQYF

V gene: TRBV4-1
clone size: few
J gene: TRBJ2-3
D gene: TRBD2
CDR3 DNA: TGCGCCAGCAGCCAGTCCCTAGCGGGGGTAATAGATACGCAGTATTTT
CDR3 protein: CASSQSLAGVIDTQYF

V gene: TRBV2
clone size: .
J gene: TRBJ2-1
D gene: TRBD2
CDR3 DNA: TGTGCCAGCAGTCCAACTCACCGACTAGCGGGCAATGAGCAGTTCTTC
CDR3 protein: CASSPTHRLAGNEQFF

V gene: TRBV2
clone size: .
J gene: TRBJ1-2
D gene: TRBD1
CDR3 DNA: TGTGCCAGCAGCGAAACGGGACAGGGGTCCTATGGCTACACCTTC
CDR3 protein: CASSETGQGSYGYTF

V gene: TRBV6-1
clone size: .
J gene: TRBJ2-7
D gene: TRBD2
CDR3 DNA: TGTGCCAGCAGTGAAGCCTTCGGGAGGACCGGCGAGCAGTACTTC
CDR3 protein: CASSEAFGRTGEQYF

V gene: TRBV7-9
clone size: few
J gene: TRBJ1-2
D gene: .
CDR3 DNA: TGTGCCAGCAGCTTATCAGGGGATTCCTATGGCTACACCTTC
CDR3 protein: CASSLSGDSYGYTF

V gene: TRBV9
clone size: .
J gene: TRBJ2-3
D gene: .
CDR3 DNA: TGTGCCAGCAGCGTAGACGGGTCTGACGGGGATACGCAGTATTTT
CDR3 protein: CASSVDGSDGDTQYF

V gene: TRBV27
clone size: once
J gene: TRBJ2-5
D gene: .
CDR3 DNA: TGTGCCAGCAGTTTATCGACCAGGGGCGAGACCCAGTACTTC
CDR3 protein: CASSLSTRGETQYF

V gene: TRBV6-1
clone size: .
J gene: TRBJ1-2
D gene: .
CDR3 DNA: TGTGCCAGCAGTGCCCCTGGGGGGGGCTATGGCTACACCTTC
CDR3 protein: CASSAPGGGYGYTF

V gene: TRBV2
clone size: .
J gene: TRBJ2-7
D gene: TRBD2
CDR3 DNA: TGTGCCAGCACGGGGGGTGTTTCCTACGAGCAGTACTTC
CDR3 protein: CASTGGVSYEQYF

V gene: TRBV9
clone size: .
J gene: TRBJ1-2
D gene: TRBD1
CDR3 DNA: TGTGCCAGCAGCCCGGAGGGGGGACAGGGGGCATCTGGCTACACCTTC
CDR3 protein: CASSPEGGQGASGYTF

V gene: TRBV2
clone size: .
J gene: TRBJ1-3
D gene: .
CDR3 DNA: TGTGCCAGCAGTGAAGGCGGGCCTAGCTCTGGAAACACCATATATTTT
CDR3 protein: CASSEGGPSSGNTIYF

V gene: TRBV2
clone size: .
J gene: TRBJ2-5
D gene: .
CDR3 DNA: TGTGCCAGCAGTGAACTAGGAGAGACCCAGTACTTC
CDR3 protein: CASSELGETQYF

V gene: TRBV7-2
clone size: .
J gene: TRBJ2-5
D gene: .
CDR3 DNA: TGTGCCAGCAGCTGGACAGTCGGGGAGACCCAGTACTTC
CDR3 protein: CASSWTVGETQYF

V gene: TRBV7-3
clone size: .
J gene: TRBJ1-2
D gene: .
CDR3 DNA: TGTGCCAGCGCCAGAGGGCCCTCCGATGGCTACACCTTC
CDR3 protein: CASARGPSDGYTF

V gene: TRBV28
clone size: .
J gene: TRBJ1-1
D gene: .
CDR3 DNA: TGTGCCAGCAGTTTTGTTAGCCGGCCCGTTGAAGCTTTCTTT
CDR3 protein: CASSFVSRPVEAFF

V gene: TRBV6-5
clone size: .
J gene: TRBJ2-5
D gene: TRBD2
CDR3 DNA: TGTGCCAGCAGTGCGGTAGCGGGTCAAGAGACCCAGTACTTC
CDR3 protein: CASSAVAGQETQYF